The 10 T cell receptor beta chains in this list originate from one sample, sequenced in a study of T cell repertoires in cytomegalovirus infection. MiXCR was run by TCRdb on the reads, yielding one entry per CDR3 protein. The data show around 130,000 distinct CDR3 sequences, more than 7% seen once. The sequencing input was PBMCs. These receptors all stem from a human donor in good health (CMV status not recorded). Some clones in this sample may be carry-over from other donors' samples.

This clonotype was picked up many times. The CDR3 DNA reads TGTGCCAGCACAATTATCACTTCTAACTATGGCTACACCTTC. As protein: CASTIITSNYGYTF. This sequence joins TRBV2 and TRBJ1-2; D call uncertain. The germline gives CDR1 SNHLY, CDR2 FYNNEI. Trimming removed 7 bases from V and 0 bases from J, with 12 bases in between. This CDR3 has 14 amino acids.

This clonotype was counted at least ten times. Written as DNA, the CDR3 is TGTGCCAGCTCCCGTCCAGGGGCCTATGGCTACACCTTC. This gives the protein CASSRPGAYGYTF. V and J are TRBV7-2 and TRBJ1-2; D might be TRBD1 (6 bases). Germline values: CDR1 SGHTA, CDR2 FQGNSA. V lost 8 bases and J 4 bases, leaving 14 bases between the germline ends. The CDR3 has 13 residues.

This clonotype was detected ten times or more. The J gene is TRBJ1-5, the V gene TRBV28; D gene ambiguous. CDR1 is MDHEN and CDR2 is SYDVKM in the germline V gene. The CDR3 spans 13 residues. V dropped 3 bases and J dropped 4 bases, with 7 bases sitting between them. The CDR3 DNA reads TGTGCCAGCAGTTTTCAAAGAAATCAGCCCCAGCATTTT. Protein product: CASSFQRNQPQHF.

This clonotype was observed once. A much more abundant neighbour one base away suggests this may be a read error. V usage is TRBV18 and J usage is TRBJ1-2; D unresolved. Germline CDR1 reads KGHSH; CDR2 reads LQKENI. This CDR3 is 17 amino acids long. CDR3 nucleotide sequence: TGTGTCAGCTCACCGGTGAGGGTGATCGGGTTAAACTATGGCTACACCTTC. Amino acid sequence: CVSSPVRVIGLNYGYTF. Based on the CDR3 plus reference TRBV18 and TRBJ1-2, the full variable domain is NAGVMQNPRHLVRRRGQEARLRCSPMKGHSHVYWYRQLPEEGLKFMVYLQKENIIDESGMPKERFSAEFPKEGPSILRIQQVVRGDSAAYFCVSSPVRVIGLNYGYTFGSGTRLTVV.

This clonotype was observed a handful of times. For the CDR3, the DNA is TGCAGCGTTGACATCGCGCGGGGCAGGGGGCGATCGTGGACAGATACGCAGTATTTT. Translating gives CSVDIARGRGRSWTDTQYF. The rearrangement links TRBV29-1 to TRBJ2-3; 8 bases line up with TRBD1. In germline, CDR1 is SQVTM, CDR2 ANQGSEA. V shed 3 bases, J shed 3 bases, and the junction held 20 bases outside the gene matches. The CDR3 runs to 19 residues.

This clonotype was seen at least ten times. V is TRBV28 and J is TRBJ1-2; D is uncertain. Germline loops: CDR1 MDHEN, CDR2 SYDVKM. The V end was cut by 4 bases, the J end by 6 bases, with 6 bases between. The CDR3 runs to 11 residues. The CDR3 is CASSSRNGYTF. The CDR3 nucleotides read TGTGCCAGCAGTTCGAGAAATGGCTACACCTTC.

This clonotype has only a few counts. The chain couples TRBV5-1 to TRBJ2-3, with D maybe TRBD2 (6 bases). This CDR3 has 13 residues. Trimming took off 5 bases at V and 0 bases at J, with 7 bases between the two ends. Germline V gene sequence: CDR1 SGHRS, CDR2 YFSETQ. The CDR3 reads CASREGSTDTQYF. The CDR3 bases are TGCGCCAGCAGGGAGGGGAGCACAGATACGCAGTATTTT.

This clonotype was observed at least ten times. The chain recombines TRBV18 with TRBJ1-1; D is undetermined. The CDR3 contains 13 residues. CDR1 KGHSH and CDR2 LQKENI come from the germline V gene. Between the trimmed V and J ends, which lost 2 bases and 1 base, there was a span of 5 bases. Here the CDR3 reads CASSPSTNTEAFF. CDR3 DNA sequence: TGTGCCAGCTCACCATCAACGAACACTGAAGCTTTCTTT.

The chain joins TRBV5-1 to TRBJ2-1; 7 bases map to TRBD1. The ends lost 2 bases at V and 10 bases at J; junction bases unmatched: 3. Germline-derived CDR1 and CDR2 are SGHRS and YFSETQ. The CDR3 runs to 12 residues. CDR3 loop: CASSLADREQFF. The DNA for the CDR3 is TGCGCCAGCAGCTTAGCGGACAGGGAGCAGTTCTTC. The variable domain in full, completed from reference TRBV5-1 and TRBJ2-1, reads KAGVTQTPRYLIKTRGQQVTLSCSPISGHRSVSWYQQTPGQGLQFLFEYFSETQRNKGNFPGRFSGRQFSNSRSEMNVSTLELGDSALYLCASSLADREQFFGPGTRLTVL.

This clonotype has ten or more counts. The chain employs TRBV7-2 and TRBJ1-4, with TRBD1 matching over 7 bases. The trim removed 5 bases at V and 7 bases at J, leaving 10 bases unmatched. The CDR3 has 15 amino acids. Germline CDR1 reads SGHTA; CDR2 reads FQGNSA. The CDR3 reads CASSPRTGLIEKLFF. DNA of the CDR3: TGTGCCAGCAGCCCCCGGACAGGCCTCATTGAAAAACTGTTTTTT.